This T cell receptor beta chain was documented in a study of identical twins. From the 5' RACE reads, TCRdb called clonotypes with MiXCR, one entry per CDR3 protein. This table has hundreds of thousands of distinct CDR3 sequences, 8.5% to 9% appearing once. Study-level findings and limits: An excess of low generation probability was shown by twin-shared out-of-frame alpha sequences. The more abundant beta clonotypes in cord blood had fewer insertions, and memory repertoires did not show this.

Each donor (without exception) was a healthy Caucasian. Points on this clonotype: The antigen remains unidentified.

The V end lost 3 bases, the J end lost 4 bases, and 15 bases lay between the germline ends. Germline CDR1 reads SGHTA; CDR2 reads FQGNSA. The CDR3 has 15 amino acids. This sample was also put to use in a study of yellow fever vaccine responses in identical twins.

Sequencing used PBMCs. This chain connects TRBV7-2 to TRBJ2-5; possibly TRBD1 for D (5 bases). This TCR was sampled from a woman in her late teens or twenties in good health. The CDR3 region is CASSFSQGQGETQYF. CDR3 DNA: TGTGCCAGCAGCTTTAGCCAGGGTCAGGGAGAGACCCAGTACTTC.